This TCR beta chain was obtained from a study of cytotoxic CD8 clonotypes in ibrutinib-treated CLL. In the study overall: Patients: about 11 relapsed/refractory, approximately 14 treatment-naive, around 17 IGHV unmutated. Results showed roughly 25 partial and 2 complete responses; following median about 68 months, around 15 remained remitted, approximately twelve advanced.

Broader study findings: Clonality was elevated at ibrutinib response and had returned toward baseline at progression. Once treatment began, public clonotypes, which were uncommon, contracted or stayed stable.

The data were produced by immunoSEQ multiplex PCR, yet TCRdb's version contains in-frame clones alone and is incomplete. This table has 150,000 to 200,000 clones, about 80% appearing once. As concerns this clone: The target antigen is unknown.

The CDR3 has 13 amino acids. V was shortened by 0 bases and J by 7 bases, with 10 bases between the two germline ends. Germline V gives CDR1 GTSNPN, CDR2 SVGIG (reference sequence). This chain connects TRBV30 to TRBJ1-5; TRBD1 is a possible D gene (6 bases). Sequencing was performed on PBMCs, taken after 24 months of ibrutinib treatment. This clonotype was obtained from a human donor with chronic lymphocytic leukemia. The CDR3: CAWSVGGEQPQHF. CDR3 DNA sequence: TGTGCCTGGAGTGTAGGGGGGGAGCAGCCCCAGCATTTT.